This T cell receptor beta chain was sequenced during a study of neoadjuvant nivolumab and ipilimumab in lung cancer. CDR1 and CDR2 from the germline V gene are WSHSY and SAAADI. This CDR3 is 12 amino acids long. J gave up 5 bases and V 8 bases, and 3 bases lay outside the gene matches. The table came from immunoSEQ multiplex PCR; TCRdb's copy has only in-frame clones and leaves some out. The data hold tens of thousands of clones, with 80% to 90% observed a single time. The sequence was obtained from an adult with non-small cell lung cancer. Some clones in this sample may be carry-over from other donors' samples. The V and J genes are TRBV10-2 and TRBJ2-5; 9 bases map to TRBD1. The source was blood, collected before neoadjuvant nivolumab, alone or with ipilimumab. The chain's CDR3 is CASAGQGETQYF. CDR3 coding DNA: TGCGCCAGCGCGGGACAGGGCGAGACCCAGTACTTC.